This TCR beta chain came from a study of tumor and adjacent non-tumor tissue in lung cancer. Turning to the study itself: The patients, 10 men and 5 women, were roughly 31 to 85 with stage I to III disease.

This CDR3 region has 14 residues. In germline, CDR1 is SQVTM, CDR2 ANQGSEA. A remark on this clonotype: As yet, its antigen is unknown. A junction end diverges from the germline sequence, so it may reflect a read error.

Study results and caveats: Tumor repertoires had a smaller top 100 clone share than normal lung.

RNA was extracted from bulk tissue without any cell sorting. More than 3 cm separated this lung sample from the edge of the tumor. Three rounds of nested PCR, following a modified ARM-PCR protocol, produced the TCRbeta library. TCRdb called the multiplex PCR reads again in MiXCR, with one record for every CDR3 protein. The table shows approximately 120,000 distinct CDR3 sequences, with about 61% occurring only once. The TCR comes from a man aged 60 to 69 with non-small cell lung cancer. The chain uses TRBV29-1 and TRBJ1-1; 7 bases are a match to TRBD1. Sequenced material: distant non-tumor lung tissue. The CDR3: CSVLQGTSATEAFF. For the CDR3, the DNA is TGCAGCGTACTACAGGGGACTTCGGCCACTGAGGCTTTCTTT.